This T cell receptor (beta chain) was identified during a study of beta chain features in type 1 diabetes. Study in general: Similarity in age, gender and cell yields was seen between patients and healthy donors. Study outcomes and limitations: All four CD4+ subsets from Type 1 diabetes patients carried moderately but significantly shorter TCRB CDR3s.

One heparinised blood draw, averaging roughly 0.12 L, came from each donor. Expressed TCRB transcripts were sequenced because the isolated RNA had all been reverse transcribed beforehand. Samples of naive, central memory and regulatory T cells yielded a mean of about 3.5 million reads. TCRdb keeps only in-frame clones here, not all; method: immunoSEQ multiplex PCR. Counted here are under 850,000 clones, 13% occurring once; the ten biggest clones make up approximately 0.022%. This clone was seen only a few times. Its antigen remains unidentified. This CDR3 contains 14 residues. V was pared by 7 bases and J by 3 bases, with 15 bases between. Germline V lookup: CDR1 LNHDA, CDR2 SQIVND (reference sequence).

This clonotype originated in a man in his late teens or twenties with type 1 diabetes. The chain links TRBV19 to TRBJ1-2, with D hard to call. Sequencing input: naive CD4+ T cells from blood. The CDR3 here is CASTRAQRDYGYTF. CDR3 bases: TGTGCCAGTACCCGGGCCCAGAGGGACTATGGCTACACCTTC.